The 7 T cell receptor beta chains presented below share a single source sample, sequenced in a study of T cells in localized non-small cell lung cancer. Assay: immunoSEQ multiplex PCR; the TCRdb copy retains only in-frame clones and omits some. Seen here are about 43,000 clones, roughly nine tenths observed once, and the top ten hold 8% to 11%. The sample in question was PBMCs, obtained before any cancer treatment. Source of these receptors: a woman aged 40-69 years with stage II lung adenocarcinoma.

This chain links TRBV5-1 with TRBJ2-1; 10 nucleotides match TRBD2. CDR3 length: 15 amino acids. Germline V gives CDR1 SGHRS, CDR2 YFSETQ. V shed 0 bases and J 7 bases; nucleotides not matched to a gene: 4. The CDR3 region is CASSLELAGMNEQFF. The CDR3 coding sequence is TGCGCCAGCAGCTTGGAACTAGCGGGGATGAATGAGCAGTTCTTC.

For the CDR3, the DNA is TGTGCCAGTAGTGGAGACAGGGGCTTAGGCACGGTGGAGACCCAGTACTTC. This sequence encodes CASSGDRGLGTVETQYF. V gene TRBV19 combines with J gene TRBJ2-5, with TRBD1 matching 8 bases. CDR1 and CDR2 from the germline V gene are LNHDA and SQIVND (reference sequence). This CDR3 is built from 17 residues. V lost 5 bases, J lost 5 bases, and 16 bases stayed unmatched.

The chain employs TRBV7-6 and TRBJ1-5; 7 bases are a match to TRBD1. The CDR3 length is 14 residues. The V gene's germline CDR1 is SGHVS and CDR2 FNYEAQ. V lost 5 bases, J lost 4 bases, and 5 bases stayed unmatched. The CDR3 nucleotides read TGTGCCAGCAGCCTCTCAGGGGGGAATCAGCCCCAGCATTTT. It translates to CASSLSGGNQPQHF.

This chain joins TRBV23-1 and TRBJ1-5, with 8 bases that match TRBD1. TRBV23-1 belongs to the ORF category, with a function that is uncertain. V shed 6 bases and J 4 bases; nucleotides not matched to a gene: 11. This CDR3 is built from 16 residues. Here the CDR3 reads CASRDAGTGGNQPQHF. Here the CDR3 DNA reads TGCGCCAGCAGGGACGCCGGGACAGGTGGGAATCAGCCCCAGCATTTT.

The chain joins TRBV6-6 to TRBJ2-1; no clear D. Trimming took off 7 bases at V and 6 bases at J, with 13 bases between the two ends. This CDR3 region has 13 residues. CDR1 and CDR2 (germline): MNHNY, SVGAGI (reference sequence). The DNA for the CDR3 is TGTGCCAGCATCAGGCCGGGCACCAATGAGCAGTTCTTC. It codes for CASIRPGTNEQFF.

The chain recombines TRBV5-1 with TRBJ1-2; no reliable D call. V gave up 0 bases and J gave up 4 bases, with 13 bases separating them. CDR1 is SGHRS, CDR2 YFSETQ, per germline. The CDR3 is 15 residues long. The DNA of the CDR3 is TGCGCCAGCAGCTTGGCCGGGTTGGTCCCCTATGGCTACACCTTC. Protein product: CASSLAGLVPYGYTF.

The chain is built from TRBV19 and TRBJ1-2; D is unclear. Germline CDR1 is LNHDA and CDR2 is SQIVND (reference sequence). The V gene lost 4 bases and the J gene lost 3 bases, with 12 bases spanning the gap. CDR3 size: 14 residues. The CDR3 loop reads CASSTRGSDYGYTF. The CDR3 coding sequence is TGTGCCAGTAGTACAAGAGGGTCGGACTATGGCTACACCTTC. Using reference TRBV19 and TRBJ1-2 for the parts outside the CDR3, the full variable domain is DGGITQSPKYLFRKEGQNVTLSCEQNLNHDAMYWYRQDPGQGLRLIYYSQIVNDFQKGDIAEGYSVSREKKESFPLTVTSAQKNPTAFYLCASSTRGSDYGYTFGSGTRLTVV.